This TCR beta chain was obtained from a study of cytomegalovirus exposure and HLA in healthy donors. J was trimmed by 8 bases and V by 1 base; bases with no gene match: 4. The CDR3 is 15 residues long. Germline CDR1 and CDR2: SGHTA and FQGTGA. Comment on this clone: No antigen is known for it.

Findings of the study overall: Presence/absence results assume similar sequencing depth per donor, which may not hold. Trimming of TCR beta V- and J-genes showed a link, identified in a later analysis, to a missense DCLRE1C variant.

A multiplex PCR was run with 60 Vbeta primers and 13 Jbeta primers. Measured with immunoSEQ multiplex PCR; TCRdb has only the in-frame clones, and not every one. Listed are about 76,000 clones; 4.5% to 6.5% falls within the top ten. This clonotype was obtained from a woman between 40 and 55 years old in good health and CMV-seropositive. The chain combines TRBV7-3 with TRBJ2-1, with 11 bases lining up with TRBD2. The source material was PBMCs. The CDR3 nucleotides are TGTGCCAGCAGCTTAAGGCCTAGCGGGAGGCATGAGCAGTTCTTC. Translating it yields CASSLRPSGRHEQFF.